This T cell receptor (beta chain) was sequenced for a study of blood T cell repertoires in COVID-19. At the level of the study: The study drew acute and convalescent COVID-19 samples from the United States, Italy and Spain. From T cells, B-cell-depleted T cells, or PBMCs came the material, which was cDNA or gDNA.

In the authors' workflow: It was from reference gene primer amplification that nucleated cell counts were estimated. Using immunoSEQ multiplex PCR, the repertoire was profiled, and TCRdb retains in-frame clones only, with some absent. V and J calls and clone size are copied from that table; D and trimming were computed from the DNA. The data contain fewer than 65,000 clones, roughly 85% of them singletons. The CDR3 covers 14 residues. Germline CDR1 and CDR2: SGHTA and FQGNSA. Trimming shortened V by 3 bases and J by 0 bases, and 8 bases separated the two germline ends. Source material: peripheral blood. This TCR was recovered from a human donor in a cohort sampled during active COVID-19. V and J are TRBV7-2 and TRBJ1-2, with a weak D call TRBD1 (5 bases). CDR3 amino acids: CASSFGHSNYGYTF. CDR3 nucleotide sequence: TGTGCCAGCAGCTTCGGACACTCTAACTATGGCTACACCTTC. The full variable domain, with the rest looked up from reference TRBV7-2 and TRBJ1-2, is GAGVSQSPSNKVTEKGKDVELRCDPISGHTALYWYRQSLGQGLEFLIYFQGNSAPDKSGLPSDRFSAERTGGSVSTLTIQRTQQEDSAVYLCASSFGHSNYGYTFGSGTRLTVV.